Each of the 27 T cell receptor beta chains below was sequenced from the same sample in a study of T cells in Graves' hyperthyroidism and ophthalmopathy. TCR beta CDR3 sequences were amplified from RNA transcripts. HTBI primers were used for first-round RT-PCR of the TCR CDR3. TCRdb passed the multiplex PCR reads through MiXCR, listing each CDR3 protein once. This table holds about 530,000 distinct CDR3 sequences, more than 15% found once. The specimen was blood. All receptors derive from a woman younger than 35 with Graves' ophthalmopathy.

In this sample, this clonotype turned up a few times. V usage is TRBV28 and J usage is TRBJ2-5; TRBD1 or TRBD2 may be the D gene (6 bases each). The CDR3 sequence is 16 residues long. In germline, CDR1 is MDHEN, CDR2 SYDVKM. Trimming removed 1 base at V and 8 bases at J, with 20 bases between. CDR3 DNA sequence: TGTGCCAGCAGTTTATCTCCGACAGGAGGGTTGAAAACCCAGTACTTC. This encodes CASSLSPTGGLKTQYF. Drawing the rest from reference TRBV28 and TRBJ2-5, the complete variable domain is DVKVTQSSRYLVKRTGEKVFLECVQDMDHENMFWYRQDPGLGLRLIYFSYDVKMKEKGDIPEGYSVSREKKERFSLILESASTNQTSMYLCASSLSPTGGLKTQYFGPGTRLLVL.

This clonotype was found many times. V is TRBV7-9 and J is TRBJ2-5; TRBD1 is a possible D gene (6 bases). The CDR3 consists of 16 residues. V was cut by 0 bases and J by 2 bases, with 13 bases left in between. From germline, CDR1 is SEHNR and CDR2 FQNEAQ (reference sequence). The CDR3 region has the DNA TGTGCCAGCAGCTTAGCTGGTCTCACAGGGCAAGAGACCCAGTACTTC. The encoded protein is CASSLAGLTGQETQYF.

The chain combines TRBV6-1 with TRBJ1-5; weak D call: TRBD1 (6 bases). The CDR3 sequence is 16 residues long. Trimming removed 4 bases from V and 2 bases from J, with 15 bases in between. Germline CDR1 reads MNHNS; CDR2 reads SASEGT. CDR3 region: CASSGRGTRGNQPQHF. The CDR3 nucleotides are TGTGCCAGCAGTGGAAGGGGGACGAGGGGCAATCAGCCCCAGCATTTT.

This clonotype was counted ten times or more. This chain connects TRBV2 to TRBJ2-3, with 16 bases aligning to TRBD2. V shed 7 bases, J shed 7 bases, and the junction held 8 bases outside the gene matches. Germline V gene sequence: CDR1 SNHLY, CDR2 FYNNEI. The CDR3 runs to 16 residues. Written as DNA, the CDR3 is TGTGCCAGCAAGCCGGGACTAGCGGGAGGGCCAAATACGCAGTATTTT. Protein product: CASKPGLAGGPNTQYF.

The V gene is TRBV7-6, the J gene TRBJ2-7; D gene unclear. The V gene lost 1 base and the J gene lost 3 bases, with 7 bases spanning the gap. There are 13 residues in the CDR3. Per the germline V gene, CDR1 is SGHVS and CDR2 is FNYEAQ. The CDR3 spells CASSLGPDYEQYF. The CDR3 DNA reads TGTGCCAGCAGCTTAGGGCCAGACTACGAGCAGTACTTC.

The V call is TRBV28, the J call TRBJ1-6; 8 bases are a match to TRBD1. The CDR3 loop spans 14 amino acids. The trim removed 7 bases at V and 7 bases at J, leaving 6 bases unmatched. CDR1 and CDR2 from the germline V gene are MDHEN and SYDVKM. The CDR3 loop is CASIPRDRNSPLHF. The CDR3 DNA reads TGTGCCAGCATCCCAAGGGACAGGAATTCACCCCTCCACTTT. The full variable domain, its missing parts supplied by reference TRBV28 and TRBJ1-6, is DVKVTQSSRYLVKRTGEKVFLECVQDMDHENMFWYRQDPGLGLRLIYFSYDVKMKEKGDIPEGYSVSREKKERFSLILESASTNQTSMYLCASIPRDRNSPLHFGNGTRLTVT.

The chain has TRBV9 and TRBJ2-2; no clear D. The CDR3 runs 12 residues. Trimming took off 5 bases at V and 4 bases at J, with 6 bases between the two ends. The germline CDR1 and CDR2 sequences are SGDLS and YYNGEE. The CDR3 coding sequence is TGTGCCAGCAGTGGACCCACCGGGGAGCTGTTTTTT. Protein product: CASSGPTGELFF.

The genes are TRBV28 and TRBJ2-5, with 10 bases aligning to TRBD2. J gave up 7 bases and V 4 bases, and 3 bases lay outside the gene matches. Germline lookup yields CDR1 MDHEN and CDR2 SYDVKM. CDR3 length: 13 amino acids. CDR3 protein: CASSSGLATTQYF. The CDR3 nucleotides read TGTGCCAGCAGTTCGGGACTAGCGACGACCCAGTACTTC.

This clonotype has ten or more counts. V and J are TRBV12-3 or TRBV12-4 and TRBJ2-7, with 9 bases matching TRBD1. CDR3 length: 13 residues. Trimming at V came to 5 bases and at J to 5 bases, leaving 4 bases not matched to a gene. The CDR3 DNA sequence: TGTGCCAGCAGTGGGACAGGGACTAACGAGCAGTACTTC. It encodes CASSGTGTNEQYF.

Turning to this clonotype: Sequence at one end of the junction differs from germline and may be a read error. The genes are TRBV27 and TRBJ1-2; D remains ambiguous. The CDR3 sequence is 14 residues long. Germline V gene lookup returns CDR1 MNHEY and CDR2 SMNVEV (reference sequence). The CDR3 region has the DNA TGTGCCAGCAGCTTATTTACGGGTTCCTATGGCTACGCCTTC. Amino acid sequence: CASSLFTGSYGYAF.

The chain employs TRBV5-1 and TRBJ2-3; 12 positions match TRBD2. The germline V gene has CDR1 SGHRS and CDR2 YFSETQ. There are 18 residues in the CDR3. V shed 5 bases and J 0 bases; nucleotides not matched to a gene: 10. DNA of the CDR3: TGCGCCAGCAGAGCTAGCGGGGGGGCGGTCGTCAGCACAGATACGCAGTATTTT. Protein: CASRASGGAVVSTDTQYF.

The chain has TRBV7-2 and TRBJ1-5, with D uncertain. V gave up 1 base and J gave up 0 bases, with 10 bases separating them. The length of the CDR3 is 16 residues. The germline gives CDR1 SGHTA, CDR2 FQGNSA. CDR3 nucleotides: TGTGCCAGCAGCTTAGTTGCGGGGATTAGCAATCAGCCCCAGCATTTT. It is translated as CASSLVAGISNQPQHF. Variable domain in full (rest from reference TRBV7-2 and TRBJ1-5): GAGVSQSPSNKVTEKGKDVELRCDPISGHTALYWYRQSLGQGLEFLIYFQGNSAPDKSGLPSDRFSAERTGGSVSTLTIQRTQQEDSAVYLCASSLVAGISNQPQHFGDGTRLSIL.

This chain connects TRBV27 to TRBJ2-1; a possible D gene is TRBD1 (6 bases). The germline V and J ends were trimmed by 0 bases and 7 bases, with 19 bases remaining between them. Germline V gene sequence: CDR1 MNHEY, CDR2 SMNVEV (reference sequence). This CDR3 contains 17 residues. DNA for the CDR3: TGTGCCAGCAGTTTATCGGTGGGGGCTATTAGTATGAATGAGCAGTTCTTC. Translation gives CASSLSVGAISMNEQFF.

This clonotype was seen a single time. Germline is not matched at one junction end, which may reflect a read error. The rearrangement uses TRBV5-8 and TRBJ2-3, with D possibly TRBD1 on 5 matching bases. Per the germline V gene, CDR1 is SGHTS and CDR2 is YDEGEE. This CDR3 is 14 amino acids long. The CDR3 region has the DNA TGTGCCAGCAGCTCCGGCCATCTCACAGGTACGCAGTATTTT. This sequence encodes CASSSGHLTGTQYF.

This clonotype turned up a few times. This chain joins TRBV28 and TRBJ2-7; weak D call: TRBD1 (5 bases). V lost 6 bases and J 2 bases, leaving 14 bases between the germline ends. Germline CDR1 and CDR2: MDHEN and SYDVKM. The CDR3 covers 14 residues. CDR3 nucleotide sequence: TGTGCCAGCAGCCCGGCCCCAGGGACCTACGAGCAGTACTTC. It yields the protein CASSPAPGTYEQYF.

This rearrangement joins TRBV6-1 to TRBJ2-3; the match to TRBD2 covers 13 bases. Unmatched junction bases numbered 4, after V lost 5 bases and J lost 2 bases. Germline CDR1 and CDR2: MNHNS and SASEGT. The CDR3 is 16 amino acids. CDR3: CASSLGLAGITDTQYF. The DNA for the CDR3 is TGTGCCAGCAGTCTGGGACTAGCGGGGATCACAGATACGCAGTATTTT.

Concerning this clonotype: Compared with germline, one end of the junction differs, possibly owing to a read error. This sequence joins TRBV2 and TRBJ1-5; no firm D call. CDR3 length: 15 residues. Germline CDR1 and CDR2: SNHLY and FYNNEI. The CDR3 is CASSFRETSSQPQHF. The DNA of the CDR3 is TGTGCCAGCAGTTTTCGGGAAACGAGCAGTCAGCCCCAGCATTTT. The full variable domain, in which reference TRBV2 and TRBJ1-5 provide the parts outside the CDR3, is EPEVTQTPSHQVTQMGQEVILRCVPISNHLYFYWYRQILGQKVEFLVSFYNNEISEKSEIFDDQFSVERPDGSNFTLKIRSTKLEDSAMYFCASSFRETSSQPQHFGDGTRLSIL.

This clonotype was counted only a few times. This chain uses TRBV5-1 with TRBJ2-6; no definite D call. The CDR3 runs 17 residues. In germline, CDR1 is SGHRS, CDR2 YFSETQ. V lost 0 bases and J 3 bases, leaving 13 bases between the germline ends. CDR3 sequence: CASSLDGPVNGANVLTF. The CDR3 DNA is TGCGCCAGCAGCTTGGATGGGCCGGTGAATGGGGCCAACGTCCTGACTTTC.

This clonotype has only a few counts. The V call is TRBV25-1, the J call TRBJ1-4; D remains ambiguous. The V gene lost 5 bases and the J gene lost 0 bases, with 16 bases spanning the gap. The CDR3 is 17 residues long. Germline loops: CDR1 MGHDK, CDR2 SYGVNS. The CDR3: CASSSGSRLATNEKLFF. The CDR3 DNA reads as TGTGCCAGCAGTTCCGGCAGTCGCCTTGCAACTAATGAAAAACTGTTTTTT.

V and J are TRBV19 and TRBJ1-1; D remains ambiguous. Per the germline V gene, CDR1 is LNHDA and CDR2 is SQIVND (reference sequence). Trimming took off 7 bases at V and 11 bases at J, with 14 bases between the two ends. There are 11 residues in the CDR3. The CDR3: CASKGGLGAFF. CDR3 DNA: TGTGCCAGTAAGGGCGGGCTTGGCGCTTTCTTT.

A remark on this clonotype: A read error is possible here, since a much larger clone lies one base away. The conserved phenylalanine or tryptophan is not found at the CDR3 terminus, so this likely reflects a read error. This chain uses TRBV7-9 with TRBJ1-5; 7 bases align to TRBD1. This CDR3 has 15 amino acids. CDR1 and CDR2 (germline): SEHNR, FQNEAQ (reference sequence). With V trimmed by 4 bases and J by 5 bases, 8 bases remained unmatched. The DNA for the CDR3 is TGTGCCAGCAGCTCGACAGGGAACGGGCATCAGCCCCAGCATCTT. Protein sequence: CASSSTGNGHQPQHL.

This rearrangement joins TRBV27 to TRBJ1-2; D unresolved. CDR3 size: 13 residues. V was clipped by 2 bases and J by 6 bases, with 10 bases between them. The germline CDR1 and CDR2 sequences are MNHEY and SMNVEV (reference sequence). CDR3 amino acids: CASSLTGPNGYTF. CDR3 nucleotide sequence: TGTGCCAGCAGTTTAACCGGGCCCAATGGCTACACCTTC.

This clonotype was seen at least ten times. The rearrangement uses TRBV28 and TRBJ2-3, with 10 bases fitting TRBD1. Germline V gene sequence: CDR1 MDHEN, CDR2 SYDVKM. V trimming: 4 bases; J trimming: 0 bases; junction bases outside the gene matches: 4. The CDR3 consists of 16 residues. The CDR3 spells CASSSLTGGSTDTQYF. CDR3 in DNA: TGTGCCAGCAGTTCCTTGACAGGGGGCAGCACAGATACGCAGTATTTT.

V and J are TRBV6-1 and TRBJ1-2; D unresolved. The CDR3 contains 14 residues. Between the trimmed V and J ends, which lost 7 bases and 4 bases, there was a span of 16 bases. Germline CDR1 reads MNHNS; CDR2 reads SASEGT. The CDR3 region has the DNA TGTGCCAGCACCGAAGTCGGGATAATCTATGGCTACACCTTC. Translation: CASTEVGIIYGYTF.

This clonotype came up many times. This rearrangement joins TRBV3-1 to TRBJ1-1; D not resolved. Between the trimmed V and J ends, which lost 0 bases and 9 bases, there was a span of 11 bases. This CDR3 region has 13 residues. Per the germline V gene, CDR1 is LGHDT and CDR2 is YNNKEL (reference sequence). Here the CDR3 DNA reads TGTGCCAGCAGCCAAGATGGTGTGCAGAAAGCTTTCTTT. This encodes CASSQDGVQKAFF.

This clonotype showed up many times. The rearrangement joins TRBV27 to TRBJ1-1; 7 positions agree with TRBD1. V trimming: 6 bases; J trimming: 3 bases; junction bases outside the gene matches: 4. Germline lookup yields CDR1 MNHEY and CDR2 SMNVEV (reference sequence). This CDR3 has 13 amino acids. CDR3 region: CASSDREDTEAFF. DNA for the CDR3: TGTGCCAGCAGCGACAGGGAGGACACTGAAGCTTTCTTT.

The chain has TRBV20-1 and TRBJ1-4; D unclear. This CDR3 spans 11 amino acids. V lost 0 bases and J lost 8, with 4 bases in between. The germline gives CDR1 DFQATT, CDR2 SNEGSKA (reference sequence). CDR3 sequence reads: CSAREDEKLFF. Written as DNA, the CDR3 is TGCAGTGCTAGAGAGGACGAAAAACTGTTTTTT.